The 23 T cell receptor beta chains below were found in one sample sequenced in a study of blood T cell repertoires in COVID-19. Repertoires were generated with immunoSEQ multiplex PCR, while TCRdb's copy carries only in-frame clones and drops some. The data show around 200,000 clones, with 86% seen just once and approximately 5% held by the top ten. Sequencing was carried out using PBMCs or T cells enriched from blood (not recorded which). The receptor source for this set is a man aged 40-49 years with acute COVID-19.

As for this clone: It is likely a read error, because the conserved phenylalanine at the end of the CDR3 is missing. The DNA is omitted, as the CDR3 cannot be located on it reliably, and the CDR3 follows TCRdb's listing. The chain has TRBV10-3 and TRBJ1-3; the table's D gene call, TRBD1, was not cross checked with the DNA. Including both end residues, the CDR3 is 11 amino acids long. Germline CDR1 reads ENHRY; CDR2 reads SYGVKD. Here the CDR3 reads CAISEGQGPTL.

The chain links TRBV7-3 to TRBJ2-3, with 12 bases aligning to TRBD2. With 5 bases clipped from V and 5 bases from J, the junction kept 5 bases outside the gene matches. Germline lookup yields CDR1 SGHTA and CDR2 FQGTGA. This CDR3 has 15 amino acids. CDR3 DNA: TGTGCCAGCAGCCCTAGCGGGAGGGTGGTAGATACGCAGTATTTT. Translating it yields CASSPSGRVVDTQYF.

V is TRBV5-1 and J is TRBJ2-2, with TRBD2 identical over 8 bases. V lost 6 bases to trimming and J lost 4 bases; unmatched junction nucleotides: 5. CDR1 is SGHRS, CDR2 YFSETQ, per germline. CDR3 size: 14 residues. The CDR3 is CASMSGRSTGELFF. Written as DNA, the CDR3 is TGCGCCAGCATGAGCGGGAGATCCACCGGGGAGCTGTTTTTT.

The chain recombines TRBV28 with TRBJ2-2; TRBD1 aligns across 7 bases. The CDR3 covers 15 residues. In germline, CDR1 is MDHEN, CDR2 SYDVKM. V was pared by 4 bases and J by 7 bases, with 9 bases of the junction left unmatched. As DNA, the CDR3 is TGTGCCAGCAGTTCCGTGACAGGGAGCATCGGGGAGCTGTTTTTT. Its protein product is CASSSVTGSIGELFF. The variable domain in full, with the rest retrieved from reference TRBV28 and TRBJ2-2, is DVKVTQSSRYLVKRTGEKVFLECVQDMDHENMFWYRQDPGLGLRLIYFSYDVKMKEKGDIPEGYSVSREKKERFSLILESASTNQTSMYLCASSSVTGSIGELFFGEGSRLTVL.

The chain employs TRBV7-3 and TRBJ2-7, with a tentative D call TRBD2 (6 bases). Between the trimmed V and J ends, which lost 0 bases and 12 bases, there was a span of 12 bases. Germline CDR1 SGHTA, CDR2 FQGTGA. CDR3 length: 12 residues. In DNA, the CDR3 is TGTGCCAGCAGCTTAACGGGTACTAGCCTGTACTTC. Protein sequence: CASSLTGTSLYF.

CDR3 sequence: CASSPMGQYNEQFF. CDR3 DNA sequence: TGTGCCAGCTCACCCATGGGACAGTACAATGAGCAGTTCTTC. This chain connects TRBV18 to TRBJ2-1, with 7 bases aligning to TRBD1. CDR3 length equals 14 residues. Germline assignment: CDR1 KGHSH and CDR2 LQKENI. V lost 3 bases to trimming and J lost 4 bases; unmatched junction nucleotides: 3.

This clone was counted only a few times. This chain joins TRBV10-3 and TRBJ1-2; TRBD1 matches at 8 bases. This CDR3 region has 15 residues. The V segment lost 0 bases and the J segment 6 bases; nucleotides outside the gene matches: 6. Germline V gene sequence: CDR1 ENHRY, CDR2 SYGVKD. CDR3 coding DNA: TGTGCCATCAGTGAGTCTAACAGGGGGATGGATGGCTACACCTTC. Encoded protein: CAISESNRGMDGYTF.

The chain has TRBV19 and TRBJ2-7; tentative D call: TRBD2 (6 bases). The CDR3 extends over 12 amino acids. CDR1 and CDR2 from the germline V gene are LNHDA and SQIVND (reference sequence). Trimming took off 4 bases at V and 6 bases at J, with 10 bases between the two ends. CDR3 sequence (DNA): TGTGCCAGTAGTACCCCGGGACTCGAGCAGTACTTC. Translated: CASSTPGLEQYF.

The chain combines TRBV28 with TRBJ2-7; the D gene is possibly TRBD1 (6 bases). V dropped 8 bases and J dropped 4 bases, with 12 bases sitting between them. The CDR3 contains 12 residues. Germline V CDR1 and CDR2: MDHEN, SYDVKM. CDR3: CASGAGAYEQYF. As DNA, the CDR3 is TGTGCCAGCGGGGCAGGGGCTTACGAGCAGTACTTC.

The table lists this clone with a count of one. CDR3 sequence: CASSRQGGTEAFF. The CDR3 bases are TGTGCCAGCAGCCGACAGGGTGGCACTGAAGCTTTCTTT. This chain joins TRBV7-3 and TRBJ1-1; 7 bases map to TRBD1. The germline CDR1 and CDR2 sequences are SGHTA and FQGTGA. The CDR3 totals 13 residues. V was pared by 5 bases and J by 4 bases, with 4 bases of the junction left unmatched.

This clone was counted a few times. The rearrangement uses TRBV5-5 and TRBJ1-5, with a tentative D call TRBD1 (6 bases). CDR1 is SGHKS and CDR2 is YYEKEE in the germline V gene (reference sequence). With 2 bases removed from V and 0 bases from J, the gap between germline ends came to 9 bases. The CDR3 totals 15 residues. The CDR3 DNA is TGTGCCAGCAGCTTTGGACAGAGTAGCAATCAGCCCCAGCATTTT. This gives the protein CASSFGQSSNQPQHF.

This clone was found a few times. The sample contains more than one DNA sequence encoding this CDR3. This chain links TRBV5-5 with TRBJ2-1, with D possibly being TRBD1 (6 bases). CDR1 and CDR2 from the germline V gene are SGHKS and YYEKEE (reference sequence). V dropped 0 bases and J dropped 2 bases, with 9 bases sitting between them. The CDR3 loop spans 15 amino acids. The CDR3 sequence: CASSLGAGAYNEQFF. In nucleotides, the CDR3 is TGTGCCAGCAGCTTGGGGGCAGGGGCCTACAATGAGCAGTTCTTC.

The V and J genes are TRBV28 and TRBJ1-1; D is uncertain. This CDR3 has 14 amino acids. The germline CDR1 and CDR2 sequences are MDHEN and SYDVKM. Trimming shortened V by 1 base and J by 5 bases, and 11 bases separated the two germline ends. The DNA for the CDR3 is TGTGCCAGCAGTTTATCTCCTCAGGTTACTGAAGCTTTCTTT. The encoded protein is CASSLSPQVTEAFF.

The chain employs TRBV27 and TRBJ1-1, with 7 bases matching TRBD1. The germline V gene encodes CDR1 MNHEY and CDR2 SMNVEV (reference sequence). The length of the CDR3 is 14 residues. J gave up 0 bases and V 5 bases, and 3 bases lay outside the gene matches. The CDR3 region has the DNA TGTGCCAGCAGTGAGGGGGCCTTGAACACTGAAGCTTTCTTT. It translates to CASSEGALNTEAFF.

The chain joins TRBV18 to TRBJ2-7, with D maybe TRBD2 (5 bases). Per the germline V gene, CDR1 is KGHSH and CDR2 is LQKENI. CDR3 length: 13 residues. Trimming shortened V by 3 bases and J by 2 bases, and 8 bases separated the two germline ends. In DNA form, the CDR3 reads TGTGCCAGCTCACCCACTAGTACCTACGAGCAGTACTTC. It translates to CASSPTSTYEQYF.

The chain carries TRBV28 and TRBJ2-7; 9 nucleotides agree with TRBD2. Per germline, CDR1 MDHEN and CDR2 SYDVKM. The CDR3 totals 15 residues. After removal of 2 bases from V and 3 bases from J, the junction contained 5 bases not matched to a gene. CDR3 sequence (DNA): TGTGCCAGCAGTTTAGTGGCGGGAGGGCGCTACGAGCAGTACTTC. It translates to CASSLVAGGRYEQYF.

There are a few counts of this clone. The V gene is TRBV29-1, the J gene TRBJ2-3; tentatively, D is TRBD1 (5 bases). V was pared by 2 bases and J by 5 bases, with 11 bases between. This CDR3 contains 13 residues. CDR1 is SQVTM and CDR2 is ANQGSEA in the germline V gene. As DNA, the CDR3 is TGCAGCGTTGAAAGTACAGGAAGAGATACGCAGTATTTT. Translating gives CSVESTGRDTQYF.

The genes are TRBV27 and TRBJ2-7; 11 bases are a match to TRBD2. With 3 bases clipped from V and 2 bases from J, the junction kept 0 bases outside the gene matches. Per germline, CDR1 MNHEY and CDR2 SMNVEV (reference sequence). CDR3 size: 14 residues. CDR3 residues: CASSFSGRAYEQYF. CDR3 nucleotides: TGTGCCAGCAGTTTTAGCGGGAGGGCCTACGAGCAGTACTTC.

The chain is built from TRBV30 and TRBJ2-7; 10 positions agree with TRBD1. In germline, CDR1 is GTSNPN, CDR2 SVGIG (reference sequence). Trimming removed 0 bases from V and 5 bases from J; junction bases left unmatched: 1. The CDR3 is 13 residues long. The CDR3 region is CAWSVDRGDEQYF. The CDR3 bases are TGTGCCTGGAGTGTGGACAGGGGGGACGAGCAGTACTTC.

This chain uses TRBV2 with TRBJ1-2; 10 nucleotides match TRBD1. Germline CDR1 is SNHLY and CDR2 is FYNNEI. The V and J ends lost 0 bases and 7 bases, in that order; junction bases with no gene match: 8. This CDR3 contains 16 residues. Here the CDR3 reads CASSEAIAGQGFGYTF. DNA for the CDR3: TGTGCCAGCAGTGAAGCTATAGCGGGACAGGGGTTTGGCTACACCTTC. The full variable domain, completed using reference TRBV2 and TRBJ1-2, is EPEVTQTPSHQVTQMGQEVILRCVPISNHLYFYWYRQILGQKVEFLVSFYNNEISEKSEIFDDQFSVERPDGSNFTLKIRSTKLEDSAMYFCASSEAIAGQGFGYTFGSGTRLTVV.

This chain uses TRBV12-3 or TRBV12-4 with TRBJ1-3; D unclear. The CDR3 runs 13 residues. The ends were cut back, 0 bases at V and 4 bases at J, with 4 bases in the middle. CDR3 sequence reads: CASSLASGNTIYF. The CDR3 coding sequence is TGTGCCAGCAGTTTAGCGAGCGGAAACACCATATATTTT.

This rearrangement joins TRBV7-2 to TRBJ2-7; 10 bases fit TRBD2. The CDR3 totals 15 residues. With 5 bases clipped from V and 4 bases from J, the junction kept 8 bases outside the gene matches. The germline V gene has CDR1 SGHTA and CDR2 FQGNSA. This CDR3 reads CASSTSSGSGYEQYF. As DNA, the CDR3 is TGTGCCAGCAGCACCTCTAGCGGGAGCGGGTACGAGCAGTACTTC.

This clone was counted only a few times. V gene TRBV5-1 combines with J gene TRBJ2-2; tentatively, D is TRBD1 (5 bases). The CDR3 loop spans 15 amino acids. With 2 bases removed from V and 6 bases from J, the gap between germline ends came to 14 bases. Germline CDR1 reads SGHRS; CDR2 reads YFSETQ. The CDR3 DNA reads TGCGCCAGCAGCTTCCAAACCGACAGCGCCGGGGAGCTGTTTTTT. Translation gives CASSFQTDSAGELFF. Complete variable domain (other parts from reference TRBV5-1 and TRBJ2-2): KAGVTQTPRYLIKTRGQQVTLSCSPISGHRSVSWYQQTPGQGLQFLFEYFSETQRNKGNFPGRFSGRQFSNSRSEMNVSTLELGDSALYLCASSFQTDSAGELFFGEGSRLTVL.